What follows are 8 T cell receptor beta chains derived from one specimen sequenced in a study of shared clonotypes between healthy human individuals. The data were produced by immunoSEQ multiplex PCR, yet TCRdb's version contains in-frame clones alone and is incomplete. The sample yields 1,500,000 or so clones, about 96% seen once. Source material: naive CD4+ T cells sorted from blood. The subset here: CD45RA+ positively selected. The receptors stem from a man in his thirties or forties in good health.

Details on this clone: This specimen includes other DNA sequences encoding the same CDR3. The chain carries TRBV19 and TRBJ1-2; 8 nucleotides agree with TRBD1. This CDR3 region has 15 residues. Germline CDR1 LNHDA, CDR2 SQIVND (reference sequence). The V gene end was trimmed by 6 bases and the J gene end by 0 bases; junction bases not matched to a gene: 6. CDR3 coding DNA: TGTGCCAGTAGCACCGGGACAGGTCCTAACTATGGCTACACCTTC. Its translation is CASSTGTGPNYGYTF.

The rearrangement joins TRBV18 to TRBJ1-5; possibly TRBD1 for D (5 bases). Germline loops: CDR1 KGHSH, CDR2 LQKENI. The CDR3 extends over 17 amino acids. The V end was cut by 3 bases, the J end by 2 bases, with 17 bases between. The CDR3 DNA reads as TGTGCCAGCTCACCCCTTGAGAGGGGAACGGGCAATCAGCCCCAGCATTTT. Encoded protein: CASSPLERGTGNQPQHF.

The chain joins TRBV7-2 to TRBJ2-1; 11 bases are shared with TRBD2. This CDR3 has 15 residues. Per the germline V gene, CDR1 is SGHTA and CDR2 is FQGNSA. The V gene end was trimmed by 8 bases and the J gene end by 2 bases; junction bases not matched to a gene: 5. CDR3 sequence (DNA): TGTGCCAGCGTGCCACTAGCGGGAGCCTACAATGAGCAGTTCTTC. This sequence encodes CASVPLAGAYNEQFF.

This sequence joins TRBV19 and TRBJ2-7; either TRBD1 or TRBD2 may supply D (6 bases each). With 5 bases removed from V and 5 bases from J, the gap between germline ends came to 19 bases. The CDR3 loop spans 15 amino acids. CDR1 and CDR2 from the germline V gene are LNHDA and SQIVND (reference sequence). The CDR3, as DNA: TGTGCCAGTAGTGGAAGGACAGTCGGGGAGGACGAGCAGTACTTC. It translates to CASSGRTVGEDEQYF.

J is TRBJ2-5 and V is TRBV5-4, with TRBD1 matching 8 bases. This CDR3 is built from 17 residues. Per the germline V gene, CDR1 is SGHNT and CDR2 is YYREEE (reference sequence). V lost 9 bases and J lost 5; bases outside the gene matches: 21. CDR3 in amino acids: CATSGQGGWKEKETQYF. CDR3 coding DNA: TGTGCCACCTCCGGACAGGGCGGATGGAAGGAAAAGGAGACCCAGTACTTC.

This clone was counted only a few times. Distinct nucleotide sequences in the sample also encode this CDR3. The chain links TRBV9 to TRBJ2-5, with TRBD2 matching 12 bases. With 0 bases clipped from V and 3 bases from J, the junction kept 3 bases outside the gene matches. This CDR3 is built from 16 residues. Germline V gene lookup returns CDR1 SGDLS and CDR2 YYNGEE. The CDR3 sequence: CASSVGLAGVEETQYF. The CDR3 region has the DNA TGTGCCAGCAGCGTAGGACTAGCGGGAGTAGAAGAGACCCAGTACTTC.

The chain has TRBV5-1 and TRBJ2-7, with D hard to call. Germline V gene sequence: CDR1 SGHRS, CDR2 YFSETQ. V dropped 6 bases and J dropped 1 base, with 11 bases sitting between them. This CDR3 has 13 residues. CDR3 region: CASTLSGSYEQYF. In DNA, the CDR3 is TGCGCCAGCACTCTGTCCGGATCCTACGAGCAGTACTTC.

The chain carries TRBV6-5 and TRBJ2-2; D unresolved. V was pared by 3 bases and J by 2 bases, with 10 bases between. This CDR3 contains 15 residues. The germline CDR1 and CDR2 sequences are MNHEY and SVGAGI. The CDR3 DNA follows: TGTGCCAGCAGTTATCGTCAGCAAAACACCGGGGAGCTGTTTTTT. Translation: CASSYRQQNTGELFF.